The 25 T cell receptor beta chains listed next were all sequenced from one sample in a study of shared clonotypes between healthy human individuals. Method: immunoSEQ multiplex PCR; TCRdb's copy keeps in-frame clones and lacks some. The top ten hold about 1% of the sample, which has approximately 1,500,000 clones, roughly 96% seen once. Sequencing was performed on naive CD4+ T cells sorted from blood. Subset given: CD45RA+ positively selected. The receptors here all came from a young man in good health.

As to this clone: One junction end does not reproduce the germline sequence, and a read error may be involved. The CDR3 sequence: CASSFPGGLLDSDQPQHF. The CDR3 coding sequence is TGTGCCAGCAGCTTTCCGGGGGGATTATTAGATAGCGATCAGCCCCAGCATTTT. The genes are TRBV11-3 and TRBJ1-5; weak D call: TRBD1 (5 bases). This CDR3 comprises 18 residues. CDR1 is SGHNT, CDR2 YENEEA, per germline.

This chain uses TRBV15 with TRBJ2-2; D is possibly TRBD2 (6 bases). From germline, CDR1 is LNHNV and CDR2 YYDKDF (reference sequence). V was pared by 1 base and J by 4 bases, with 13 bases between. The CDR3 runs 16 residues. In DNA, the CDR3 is TGTGCCACCAGCAGAGGTGGAGGGATAGCCACCGGGGAGCTGTTTTTT. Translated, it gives CATSRGGGIATGELFF.

The CDR3 here is CAISRLADHNEQFF. In DNA form, the CDR3 reads TGTGCCATCAGTCGACTAGCGGACCACAATGAGCAGTTCTTC. This chain uses TRBV10-3 with TRBJ2-1, with TRBD2 identical over 9 bases. The CDR3 runs to 14 residues. V lost 5 bases, J lost 5 bases, and 4 bases stayed unmatched. Germline loops: CDR1 ENHRY, CDR2 SYGVKD.

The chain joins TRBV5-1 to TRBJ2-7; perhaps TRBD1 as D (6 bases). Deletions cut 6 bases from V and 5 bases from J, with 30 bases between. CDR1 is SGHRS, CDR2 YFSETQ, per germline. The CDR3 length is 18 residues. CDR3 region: CASTTSFFWDKNRHEQYF. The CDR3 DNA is TGCGCCAGCACCACTTCCTTTTTCTGGGACAAAAATAGGCACGAGCAGTACTTC.

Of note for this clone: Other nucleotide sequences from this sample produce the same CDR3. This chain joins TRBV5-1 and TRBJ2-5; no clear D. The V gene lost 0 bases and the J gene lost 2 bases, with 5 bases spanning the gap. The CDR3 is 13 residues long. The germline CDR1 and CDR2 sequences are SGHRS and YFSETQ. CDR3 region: CASSLGTQETQYF. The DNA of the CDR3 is TGCGCCAGCAGCTTGGGGACGCAAGAGACCCAGTACTTC.

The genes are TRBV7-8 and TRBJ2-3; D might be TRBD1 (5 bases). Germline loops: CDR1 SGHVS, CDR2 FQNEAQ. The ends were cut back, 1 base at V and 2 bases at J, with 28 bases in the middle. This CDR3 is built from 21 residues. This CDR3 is CASSLGDIRQRRLGTTDTQYF. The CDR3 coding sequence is TGTGCCAGCAGCTTAGGCGACATTCGACAGAGACGACTTGGCACCACAGATACGCAGTATTTT.

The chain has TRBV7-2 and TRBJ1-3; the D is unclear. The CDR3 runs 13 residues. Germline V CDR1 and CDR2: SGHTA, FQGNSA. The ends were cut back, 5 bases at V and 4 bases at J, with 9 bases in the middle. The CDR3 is CASSHGAGNTIYF. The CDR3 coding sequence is TGTGCCAGCAGCCACGGAGCAGGAAACACCATATATTTT.

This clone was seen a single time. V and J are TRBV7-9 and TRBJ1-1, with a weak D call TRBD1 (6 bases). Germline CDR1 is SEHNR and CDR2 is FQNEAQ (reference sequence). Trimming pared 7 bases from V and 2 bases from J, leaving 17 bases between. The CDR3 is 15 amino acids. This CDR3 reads CASTGAGGPNTEAFF. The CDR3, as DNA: TGTGCCAGCACCGGGGCTGGGGGCCCCAACACTGAAGCTTTCTTT.

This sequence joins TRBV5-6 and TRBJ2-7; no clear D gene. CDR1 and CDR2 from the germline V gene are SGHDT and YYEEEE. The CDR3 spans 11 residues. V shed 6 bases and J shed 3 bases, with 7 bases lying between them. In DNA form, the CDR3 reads TGTGCCAGCACCCCTCGCTACGAGCAGTACTTC. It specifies CASTPRYEQYF. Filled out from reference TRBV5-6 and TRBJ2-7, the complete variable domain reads DAGVTQSPTHLIKTRGQQVTLRCSPKSGHDTVSWYQQALGQGPQFIFQYYEEEERQRGNFPDRFSGHQFPNYSSELNVNALLLGDSALYLCASTPRYEQYFGPGTRLTVT.

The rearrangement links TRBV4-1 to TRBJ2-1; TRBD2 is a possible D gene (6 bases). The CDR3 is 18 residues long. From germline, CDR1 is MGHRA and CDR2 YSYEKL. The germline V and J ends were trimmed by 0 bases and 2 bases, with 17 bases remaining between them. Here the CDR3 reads CASSQDRAGLTPYNEQFF. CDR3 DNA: TGCGCCAGCAGCCAAGATCGAGCGGGCCTTACCCCCTACAATGAGCAGTTCTTC.

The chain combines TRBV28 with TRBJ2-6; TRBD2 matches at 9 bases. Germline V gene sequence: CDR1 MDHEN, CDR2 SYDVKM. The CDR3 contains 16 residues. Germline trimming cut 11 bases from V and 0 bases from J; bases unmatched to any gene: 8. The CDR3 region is CASGAGGLSGANVLTF. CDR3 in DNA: TGTGCCTCAGGGGCGGGAGGGCTCTCTGGGGCCAACGTCCTGACTTTC. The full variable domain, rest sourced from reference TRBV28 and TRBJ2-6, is DVKVTQSSRYLVKRTGEKVFLECVQDMDHENMFWYRQDPGLGLRLIYFSYDVKMKEKGDIPEGYSVSREKKERFSLILESASTNQTSMYLCASGAGGLSGANVLTFGAGSRLTVL.

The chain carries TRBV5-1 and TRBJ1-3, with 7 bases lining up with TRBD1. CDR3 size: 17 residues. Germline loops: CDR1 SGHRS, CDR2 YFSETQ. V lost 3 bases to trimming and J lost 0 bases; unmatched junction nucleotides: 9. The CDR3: CASSSNTGANSGNTIYF. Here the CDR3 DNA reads TGCGCCAGCAGCTCTAATACAGGGGCCAACTCTGGAAACACCATATATTTT.

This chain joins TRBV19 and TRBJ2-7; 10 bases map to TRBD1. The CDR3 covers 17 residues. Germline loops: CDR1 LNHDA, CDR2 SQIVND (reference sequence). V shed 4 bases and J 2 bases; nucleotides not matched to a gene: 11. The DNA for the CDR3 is TGTGCCAGTAGTACCCGCGGATTAGGACAGGGGGCCTACGAGCAGTACTTC. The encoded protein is CASSTRGLGQGAYEQYF.

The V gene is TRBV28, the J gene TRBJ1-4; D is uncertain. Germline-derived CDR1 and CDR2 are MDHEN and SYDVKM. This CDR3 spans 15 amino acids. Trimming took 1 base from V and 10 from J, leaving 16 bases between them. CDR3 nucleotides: TGTGCCAGCAGTTTATCCCAAGGGATAGGTGGAAAACTGTTTTTT. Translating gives CASSLSQGIGGKLFF.

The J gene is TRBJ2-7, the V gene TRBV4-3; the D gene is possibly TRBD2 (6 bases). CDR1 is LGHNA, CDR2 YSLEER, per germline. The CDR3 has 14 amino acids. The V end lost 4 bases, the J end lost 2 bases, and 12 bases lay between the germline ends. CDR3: CASSLFGGAYEQYF. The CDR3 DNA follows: TGCGCCAGCAGCCTCTTCGGCGGGGCCTACGAGCAGTACTTC.

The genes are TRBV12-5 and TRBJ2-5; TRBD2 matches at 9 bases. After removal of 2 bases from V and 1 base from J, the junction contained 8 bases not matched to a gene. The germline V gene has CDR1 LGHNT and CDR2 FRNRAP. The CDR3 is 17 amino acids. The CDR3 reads CASGLKEIAGAQETQYF. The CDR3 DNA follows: TGTGCTAGTGGTTTGAAAGAGATAGCGGGGGCCCAAGAGACCCAGTACTTC.

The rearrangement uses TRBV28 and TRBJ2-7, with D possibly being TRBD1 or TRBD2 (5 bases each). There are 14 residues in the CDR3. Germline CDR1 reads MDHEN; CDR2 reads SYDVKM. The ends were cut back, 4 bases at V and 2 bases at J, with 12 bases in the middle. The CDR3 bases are TGTGCCAGCAGTTCCGGGACGGCGACCTACGAGCAGTACTTC. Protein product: CASSSGTATYEQYF.

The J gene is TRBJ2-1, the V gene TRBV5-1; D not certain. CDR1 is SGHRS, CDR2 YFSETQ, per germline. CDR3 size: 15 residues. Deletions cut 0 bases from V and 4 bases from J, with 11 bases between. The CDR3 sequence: CASSLDSSTYNEQFF. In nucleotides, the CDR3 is TGCGCCAGCAGCTTGGACAGCTCCACATACAATGAGCAGTTCTTC.

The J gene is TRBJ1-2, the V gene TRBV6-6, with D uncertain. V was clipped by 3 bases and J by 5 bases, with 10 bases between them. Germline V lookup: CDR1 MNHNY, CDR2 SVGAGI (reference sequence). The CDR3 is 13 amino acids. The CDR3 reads CASSYRVSYGYTF. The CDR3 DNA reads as TGTGCCAGCAGTTATAGGGTCTCGTATGGCTACACCTTC.

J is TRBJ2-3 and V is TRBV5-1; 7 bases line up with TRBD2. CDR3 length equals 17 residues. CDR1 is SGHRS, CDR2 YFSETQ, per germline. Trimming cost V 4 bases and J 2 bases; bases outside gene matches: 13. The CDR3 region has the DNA TGCGCCAGCAGCCGCGCGGGAGACGGGACTGACACAGATACGCAGTATTTT. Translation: CASSRAGDGTDTDTQYF. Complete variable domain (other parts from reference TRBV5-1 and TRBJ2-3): KAGVTQTPRYLIKTRGQQVTLSCSPISGHRSVSWYQQTPGQGLQFLFEYFSETQRNKGNFPGRFSGRQFSNSRSEMNVSTLELGDSALYLCASSRAGDGTDTDTQYFGPGTRLTVL.

The CDR3 DNA is TGTGCCAGCAGCTCGGGGGGGACTAGCAGGACAGATACGCAGTATTTT. It is translated as CASSSGGTSRTDTQYF. This rearrangement joins TRBV5-5 to TRBJ2-3; 9 nucleotides align to TRBD2. CDR1 is SGHKS, CDR2 YYEKEE, per germline (reference sequence). The J segment lost 3 bases and the V segment lost 3 bases, leaving 8 bases of the junction unmatched. The CDR3 is 16 residues long.

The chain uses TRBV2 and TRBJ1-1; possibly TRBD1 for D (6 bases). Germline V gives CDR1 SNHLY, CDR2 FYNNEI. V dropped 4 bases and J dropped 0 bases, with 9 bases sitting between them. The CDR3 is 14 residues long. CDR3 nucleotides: TGTGCCAGCAGTGGGGGACATTTGAACACTGAAGCTTTCTTT. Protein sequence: CASSGGHLNTEAFF.

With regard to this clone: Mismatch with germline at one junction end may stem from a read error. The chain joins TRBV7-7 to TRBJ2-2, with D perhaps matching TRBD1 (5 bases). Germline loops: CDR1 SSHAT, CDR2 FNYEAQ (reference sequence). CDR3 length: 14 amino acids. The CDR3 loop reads CASSQDTNTGELFF. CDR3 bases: TGTGCTAGCAGCCAGGACACGAACACCGGGGAGCTGTTTTTT.

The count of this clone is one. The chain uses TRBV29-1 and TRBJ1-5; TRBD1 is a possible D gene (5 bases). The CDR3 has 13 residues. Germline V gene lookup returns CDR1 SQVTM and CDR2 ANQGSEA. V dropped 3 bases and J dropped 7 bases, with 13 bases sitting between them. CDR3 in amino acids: CSVDQGLGQPQHF. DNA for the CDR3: TGCAGCGTTGACCAGGGTTTGGGGCAGCCCCAGCATTTT.

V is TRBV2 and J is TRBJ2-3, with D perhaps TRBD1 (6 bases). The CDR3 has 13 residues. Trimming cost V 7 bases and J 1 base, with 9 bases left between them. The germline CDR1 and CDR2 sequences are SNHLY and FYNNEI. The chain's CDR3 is CASKPGGTDTQYF. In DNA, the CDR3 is TGTGCCAGCAAGCCAGGGGGCACAGATACGCAGTATTTT.